The clone carrying this T cell receptor beta chain has at least ten counts. Its matching antigen is unknown. The data were obtained in a study of human T cells and chemical hapten exposure. Study-wide results and limits: Controls had significantly fewer large CDR3 similarity clusters than were formed by expanded TCRs.

The CDR3 covers 15 residues. Trimming stripped 3 bases from V and 0 bases from J, with 9 bases between. TCRdb reanalysed the RACE reads using MiXCR and keeps one entry per CDR3 protein. The table includes 150,000 to 200,000 distinct CDR3 sequences, more than 12% detected once. Time point reported: patch test 1, 2 weeks after DPC sensitization. Treatment described: therapeutic diphenylcyclopropenone sensitization with weekly scalp DPC. The sample here was whole blood, taken in connection with sensitization to the hapten diphenylcyclopropenone (DPC). The receptor was isolated from a young woman with alopecia areata. Some clones in this sample may be carry-over from other donors' samples. V usage is TRBV12-3 or TRBV12-4 and J usage is TRBJ1-3; D is unresolved. The DNA of the CDR3 is TGTGCCAGCAGTTTCTCGGGTTTCTCTGGAAACACCATATATTTT. Its translation is CASSFSGFSGNTIYF.